This entry describes one TCR beta chain. The record originates from a study of blood T cell repertoires in COVID-19. Background on the study: COVID-19 samples, acute and convalescent, were from the United States, Italy and Spain. Sources were T cells, B-cell-depleted T cells, or PBMCs; the material itself was cDNA or gDNA.

Germline V gives CDR1 LGHDT, CDR2 YNNKEL (reference sequence). V lost 4 bases and J lost 4, with 17 bases in between. The CDR3 spans 16 residues. Original methodology: The assay estimated nucleated cells by amplifying reference gene primers. Produced via immunoSEQ multiplex PCR; TCRdb's table is partial and in-frame only. V, J and clone size were drawn from that table, and D and trimming were deduced from the DNA. The top ten clones hold approximately 4.2% of a sample with 110,000 or so clones, 85% to 90% of them seen once. The specimen sequenced was peripheral blood. This clonotype was sampled from a woman aged 50 to 60 with acute or convalescent COVID-19. The rearrangement joins TRBV3-1 (or the pseudogene TRBV3-2) to TRBJ1-3; perhaps TRBD1 as D (6 bases). The CDR3 sequence is CASSLQSGAAGNTIYF. CDR3 nucleotide sequence: TGTGCCAGCAGCCTTCAATCAGGGGCAGCGGGAAACACCATATATTTT.